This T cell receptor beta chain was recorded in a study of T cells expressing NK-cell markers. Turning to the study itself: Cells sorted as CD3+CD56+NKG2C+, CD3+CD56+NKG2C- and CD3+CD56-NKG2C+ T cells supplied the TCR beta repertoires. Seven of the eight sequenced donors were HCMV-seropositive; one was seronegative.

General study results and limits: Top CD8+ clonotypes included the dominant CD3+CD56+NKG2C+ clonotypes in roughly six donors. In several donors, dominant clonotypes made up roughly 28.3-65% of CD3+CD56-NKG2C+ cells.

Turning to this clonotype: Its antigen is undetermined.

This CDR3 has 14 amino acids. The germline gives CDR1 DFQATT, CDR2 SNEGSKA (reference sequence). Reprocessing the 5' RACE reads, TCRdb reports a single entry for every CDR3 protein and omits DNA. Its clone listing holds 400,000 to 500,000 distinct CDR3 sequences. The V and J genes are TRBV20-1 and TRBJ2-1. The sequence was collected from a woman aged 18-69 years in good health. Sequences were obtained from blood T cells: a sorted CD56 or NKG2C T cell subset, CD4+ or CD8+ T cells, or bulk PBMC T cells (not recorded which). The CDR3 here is CSAGRGSSYNEQFF.